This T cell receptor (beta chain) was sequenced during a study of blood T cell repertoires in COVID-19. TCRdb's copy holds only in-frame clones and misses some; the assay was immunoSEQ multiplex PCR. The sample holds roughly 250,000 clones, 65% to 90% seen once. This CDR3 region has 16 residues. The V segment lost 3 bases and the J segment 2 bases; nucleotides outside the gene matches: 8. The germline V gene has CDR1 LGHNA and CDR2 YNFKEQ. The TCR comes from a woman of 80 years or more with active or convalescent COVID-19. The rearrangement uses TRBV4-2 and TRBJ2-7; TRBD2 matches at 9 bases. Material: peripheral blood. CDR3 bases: TGTGCCAGCAGCCATGGCGGACTAGCGCAAACCTACGAGCAGTACTTC. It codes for CASSHGGLAQTYEQYF.